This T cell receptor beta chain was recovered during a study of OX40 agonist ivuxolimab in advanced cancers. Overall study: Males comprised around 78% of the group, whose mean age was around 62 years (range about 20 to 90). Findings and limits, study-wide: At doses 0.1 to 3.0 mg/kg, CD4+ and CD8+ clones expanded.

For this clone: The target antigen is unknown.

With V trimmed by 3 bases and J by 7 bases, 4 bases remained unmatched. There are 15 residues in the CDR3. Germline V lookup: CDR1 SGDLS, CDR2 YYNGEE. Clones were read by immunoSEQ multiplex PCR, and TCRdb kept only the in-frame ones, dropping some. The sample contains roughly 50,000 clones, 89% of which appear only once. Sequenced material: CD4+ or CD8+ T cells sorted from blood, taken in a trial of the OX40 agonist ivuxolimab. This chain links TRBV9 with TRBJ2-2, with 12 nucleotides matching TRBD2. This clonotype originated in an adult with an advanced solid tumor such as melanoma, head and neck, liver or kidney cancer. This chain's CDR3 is CASSATSGSGGELFF. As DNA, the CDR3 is TGTGCCAGCAGCGCGACTAGCGGGAGTGGCGGGGAGCTGTTTTTT.